This T cell receptor (beta chain) was identified in a study of patients and donors after allogeneic stem cell transplantation. One entry per CDR3 protein results from TCRdb running MiXCR on the RT-PCR reads. This table holds some 160,000 distinct CDR3 sequences, approximately 25% found once. V was trimmed by 1 base and J by 1 base, leaving 7 bases between them. This CDR3 has 14 residues. CDR1 is SGHTA and CDR2 is FQGNSA in the germline V gene. The TCR originated in a human donor who was either an allogeneic HSCT recipient or a stem cell or donor lymphocyte infusion donor (not recorded which). It is not recorded whose cells these are; they may come from a transplant donor. Sequenced input: blood, either unsorted or a sorted T cell fraction (not recorded which). V and J are TRBV7-2 and TRBJ2-5; no clear D. The CDR3 DNA follows: TGTGCCAGCAGCTTAGTTTACAGCCAAGAGACCCAGTACTTC. It encodes CASSLVYSQETQYF.